These 25 T cell receptor beta chains share one sample of origin, sequenced in a study of identical twins. TCRdb ran MiXCR on the 5' RACE reads and lists one entry per CDR3 protein. This table has nearly 900,000 distinct CDR3 sequences, 9% to 15% appearing once. These same records also appear under a second study, on yellow fever vaccine responses in identical twins.

The source material was PBMCs. The receptors shown here come from a woman aged 18-29 years in good health.

This clonotype was seen more than once but under ten times. This sequence joins TRBV7-2 and TRBJ2-2; D not resolved. CDR3 length: 16 amino acids. Germline V gives CDR1 SGHTA, CDR2 FQGNSA. The germline V and J ends were trimmed by 0 bases and 1 base, with 9 bases remaining between them. CDR3 in amino acids: CASSLALEKNTGELFF. CDR3 bases: TGTGCCAGCAGCTTAGCGCTTGAGAAGAACACCGGGGAGCTGTTTTTT.

V gene TRBV24-1 combines with J gene TRBJ1-5, with 7 bases aligning to TRBD1. The V gene's germline CDR1 is KGHDR and CDR2 SFDVKD. Losses at the gene ends were 3 bases for V and 5 bases for J; bases not matched to a gene: 3. The length of the CDR3 is 14 residues. CDR3 region: CATSDHDRDQPQHF. The CDR3 DNA reads as TGTGCCACCAGTGATCATGACAGGGATCAGCCCCAGCATTTT.

This chain joins TRBV25-1 and TRBJ2-7, with D tentatively TRBD2 (5 bases). The V end lost 2 bases, the J end lost 2 bases, and 7 bases lay between the germline ends. Germline CDR1 and CDR2: MGHDK and SYGVNS. This CDR3 has 13 residues. This chain's CDR3 is CASSEPGTYEQYF. The CDR3 region has the DNA TGTGCCAGCAGTGAACCCGGGACCTACGAGCAGTACTTC.

This clonotype turned up a few times. The CDR3 here is CSARPDLKETQYF. The CDR3 DNA reads as TGCAGTGCTCGTCCGGACCTCAAGGAGACCCAGTACTTC. This chain connects TRBV20-1 to TRBJ2-5; D remains ambiguous. V was cut by 5 bases and J by 5 bases, with 15 bases left in between. This CDR3 has 13 amino acids. Germline values: CDR1 DFQATT, CDR2 SNEGSKA (reference sequence).

This clonotype has only a few counts. V usage is TRBV5-6 and J usage is TRBJ2-2; TRBD1 matches at 8 bases. V shed 7 bases, J shed 7 bases, and the junction held 3 bases outside the gene matches. CDR1 and CDR2 (germline): SGHDT, YYEEEE. This CDR3 region has 12 residues. DNA for the CDR3: TGTGCCAGCGGACAGGGCGGCGGGGAGCTGTTTTTT. Its protein product is CASGQGGGELFF.

This clonotype has more than one count but fewer than ten. In nucleotides, the CDR3 is TGTGCCAGCAGTTCATCGGTTGGGATTGATACGCAGTATTTT. Protein sequence: CASSSSVGIDTQYF. The chain is built from TRBV28 and TRBJ2-3; D not certain. Between the trimmed V and J ends, which lost 4 bases and 6 bases, there was a span of 14 bases. Germline V gene sequence: CDR1 MDHEN, CDR2 SYDVKM. This CDR3 spans 14 amino acids.

The chain is built from TRBV20-1 and TRBJ2-1; the match to TRBD2 covers 12 bases. CDR1 and CDR2 from the germline V gene are DFQATT and SNEGSKA (reference sequence). CDR3 length: 15 residues. The V and J ends lost 2 bases and 7 bases, in that order; junction bases with no gene match: 6. CDR3 nucleotides: TGCAGTGCTAGACCACTAGCGGGGGGTACGAATGAGCAGTTCTTC. This encodes CSARPLAGGTNEQFF.

This clonotype came up many times. The chain recombines TRBV10-3 with TRBJ1-2; weak D call: TRBD1 (6 bases). Germline lookup yields CDR1 ENHRY and CDR2 SYGVKD. This CDR3 contains 13 residues. The ends were cut back, 11 bases at V and 3 bases at J, with 16 bases in the middle. Here the CDR3 DNA reads TGTGCCGCCGCCACAGGGAGTGACTATGGCTACACCTTC. Translation gives CAAATGSDYGYTF.

Ten or more counts support this clonotype. The chain recombines TRBV10-3 with TRBJ2-1; maybe TRBD2 (5 bases). The germline V and J ends were trimmed by 5 bases and 10 bases, with 12 bases remaining between them. In germline, CDR1 is ENHRY, CDR2 SYGVKD. This CDR3 is 12 amino acids long. The CDR3 DNA reads TGTGCCATCAGTACACGAGGGTTCGAGCAGTTCTTC. It codes for CAISTRGFEQFF.

The table lists this clonotype with a few counts. The V gene is TRBV20-1, the J gene TRBJ2-1; D call uncertain. Trimming took 2 bases from V and 8 from J, leaving 19 bases between them. Germline V CDR1 and CDR2: DFQATT, SNEGSKA (reference sequence). This CDR3 is 15 amino acids long. Here the CDR3 reads CSARRTVGWQHEQFF. The CDR3 region has the DNA TGCAGTGCTAGACGGACGGTAGGATGGCAACATGAGCAGTTCTTC.

This clonotype appeared a few times. The chain employs TRBV2 and TRBJ2-7; 10 bases fit TRBD2. The germline V gene has CDR1 SNHLY and CDR2 FYNNEI. Trimming at V came to 3 bases and at J to 7 bases, leaving 9 bases not matched to a gene. The CDR3 length is 15 residues. The CDR3 DNA reads as TGTGCCAGCAGTGAGTCCAGCGGGAGGGCCGGTGAGCAGTACTTC. Its protein product is CASSESSGRAGEQYF.

This clonotype was seen many times. V and J are TRBV27 and TRBJ1-1; TRBD1 is a possible D gene (5 bases). V was shortened by 3 bases and J by 6 bases, with 11 bases between the two germline ends. Germline CDR1 and CDR2: MNHEY and SMNVEV (reference sequence). CDR3 size: 13 residues. The CDR3: CASSFGVGAEAFF. The CDR3 region has the DNA TGTGCCAGCAGTTTCGGGGTGGGGGCTGAAGCTTTCTTT.

This clonotype was counted a few times. The chain uses TRBV29-1 and TRBJ2-5, with D perhaps assigned TRBD1 or TRBD2 (5 bases each). CDR3 length: 13 amino acids. The germline V and J ends were trimmed by 1 base and 6 bases, with 12 bases remaining between them. Germline V gene data show CDR1 as SQVTM and CDR2 as ANQGSEA. The CDR3 sequence is CSVEGDPIKTQYF. The CDR3 nucleotides are TGCAGCGTTGAAGGGGACCCAATAAAGACCCAGTACTTC.

The sample holds many counts of this clonotype. This chain connects TRBV2 to TRBJ2-1, with 10 bases identical to TRBD1. The CDR3 covers 14 residues. V was pared by 8 bases and J by 8 bases, with 9 bases of the junction left unmatched. CDR1 is SNHLY, CDR2 FYNNEI, per germline. CDR3 DNA sequence: TGTGCCAGCGGACGACAGGGGGCGGTGGATGAGCAGTTCTTC. Translation: CASGRQGAVDEQFF.

This clonotype was detected only a few times. The genes are TRBV5-1 and TRBJ2-2; possibly TRBD1 or TRBD2 for D (5 bases each). CDR3 length: 17 amino acids. V was trimmed by 0 bases and J by 5 bases, leaving 17 bases between them. The germline V gene encodes CDR1 SGHRS and CDR2 YFSETQ. The CDR3 loop reads CASSLDEGRGSTGELFF. CDR3 nucleotides: TGCGCCAGCAGCTTGGATGAGGGGCGCGGCTCGACCGGGGAGCTGTTTTTT.

This clonotype has more than one count but fewer than ten. The gene calls are TRBV3-1 and TRBJ2-7, with 9 bases identical to TRBD2. The CDR3 sequence is 17 residues long. CDR1 and CDR2 (germline): LGHDT, YNNKEL (reference sequence). Trimming removed 1 base from V and 0 bases from J; junction bases left unmatched: 7. CDR3 residues: CASSQVPPGLASYEQYF. The CDR3 nucleotides read TGTGCCAGCAGCCAAGTCCCCCCGGGACTAGCCTCCTACGAGCAGTACTTC.

This chain connects TRBV5-1 to TRBJ2-3; 13 bases align to TRBD2. The CDR3 loop spans 16 amino acids. Germline CDR1 reads SGHRS; CDR2 reads YFSETQ. J lost 4 bases, V lost 3 bases, and 5 bases had no gene match. The CDR3 DNA is TGCGCCAGCAGCTCCGAACTAGCGGGGGGGCCAGATACGCAGTATTTT. Its protein product is CASSSELAGGPDTQYF.

The sample holds a few counts of this clonotype. The chain combines TRBV19 with TRBJ2-7, with D perhaps being TRBD1 or TRBD2 (5 bases each). CDR1 and CDR2 from the germline V gene are LNHDA and SQIVND (reference sequence). Trimming removed 0 bases at V and 0 bases at J, with 12 bases between. The length of the CDR3 is 16 residues. The CDR3 DNA follows: TGTGCCAGTAGTATAGATTCGAGGGGACCCTCCTACGAGCAGTACTTC. Its protein is CASSIDSRGPSYEQYF.

Concerning this clonotype: The junction departs from the called germline gene at one end, perhaps through a read error. The chain is built from TRBV3-1 and TRBJ1-2; D is uncertain. The CDR3 consists of 13 residues. Germline loops: CDR1 LGHDT, CDR2 YNNKEL (reference sequence). The CDR3 protein is CASGQRGEYGYTF. CDR3 nucleotide sequence: TGTGCCAGCGGCCAACGGGGAGAATATGGCTACACCTTC.

The chain has TRBV3-1 and TRBJ2-1, with TRBD2 identical over 14 bases. Germline CDR1 is LGHDT and CDR2 is YNNKEL (reference sequence). The CDR3 runs 16 residues. Germline trimming cut 4 bases from V and 9 bases from J; bases unmatched to any gene: 8. CDR3 sequence: CASSPTSGRAGVEQFF. The CDR3, as DNA: TGTGCCAGCAGCCCGACTAGCGGGAGGGCCGGAGTTGAGCAGTTCTTC.

A few counts support this clonotype. The CDR3 DNA sequence: TGTGCCAGCAGCCCCCCAAAATTGCGGGACTCTAACCTACCTTCCACCTACAATGAGCAGTTCTTC. Its translation: CASSPPKLRDSNLPSTYNEQFF. The V and J genes are TRBV7-3 and TRBJ2-1; D is perhaps TRBD2 (6 bases). Per the germline V gene, CDR1 is SGHTA and CDR2 is FQGTGA. The CDR3 spans 22 residues. V shed 5 bases and J shed 2 bases, with 34 bases lying between them.

The chain couples TRBV12-3 or TRBV12-4 to TRBJ2-7; tentatively, D is TRBD1 (6 bases). V lost 6 bases and J 3 bases, leaving 12 bases between the germline ends. The CDR3 consists of 13 residues. The chain's CDR3 is CASRARTDYEQYF. The CDR3, as DNA: TGTGCCAGCAGGGCCCGGACAGACTACGAGCAGTACTTC.

This clonotype has more than one count but fewer than ten. The chain has TRBV12-3 or TRBV12-4 and TRBJ2-7; D is undetermined. With 0 bases removed from V and 11 bases from J, the gap between germline ends came to 11 bases. The length of the CDR3 is 12 residues. CDR3 sequence (DNA): TGTGCCAGCAGTTTAGCAGGGTCGAGGAAGTACGTC. Amino acids: CASSLAGSRKYV.

This sequence joins TRBV5-1 and TRBJ2-1; 11 bases are a match to TRBD2. The V segment lost 5 bases and the J segment 7 bases; nucleotides outside the gene matches: 14. This CDR3 comprises 17 residues. CDR1 is SGHRS and CDR2 is YFSETQ in the germline V gene. CDR3 in amino acids: CASSSTYVAGGNNEQFF. The CDR3 nucleotides are TGCGCCAGCAGTTCCACGTATGTAGCGGGAGGGAATAATGAGCAGTTCTTC.

This chain connects TRBV6-1 to TRBJ2-7, with TRBD2 matching over 7 bases. Germline-derived CDR1 and CDR2 are MNHNS and SASEGT. V gave up 5 bases and J gave up 0 bases; unmatched junction bases: 4. The CDR3 contains 14 residues. In DNA, the CDR3 is TGTGCCAGCAGTCTAGCGGTTAGCTCCTACGAGCAGTACTTC. Protein: CASSLAVSSYEQYF.